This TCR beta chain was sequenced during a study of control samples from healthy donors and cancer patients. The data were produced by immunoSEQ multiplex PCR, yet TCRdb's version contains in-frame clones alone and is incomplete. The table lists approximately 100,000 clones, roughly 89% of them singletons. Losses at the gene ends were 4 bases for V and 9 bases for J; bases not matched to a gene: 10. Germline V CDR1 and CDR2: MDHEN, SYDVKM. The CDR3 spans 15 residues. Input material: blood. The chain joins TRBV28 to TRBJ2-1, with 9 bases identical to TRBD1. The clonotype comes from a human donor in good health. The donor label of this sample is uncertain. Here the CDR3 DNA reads TGTGCCAGCAGTTCTCCGGGACAGGGCACTATTGAGCAGTTCTTC. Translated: CASSSPGQGTIEQFF. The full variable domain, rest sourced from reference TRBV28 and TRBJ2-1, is DVKVTQSSRYLVKRTGEKVFLECVQDMDHENMFWYRQDPGLGLRLIYFSYDVKMKEKGDIPEGYSVSREKKERFSLILESASTNQTSMYLCASSSPGQGTIEQFFGPGTRLTVL.